The 24 T cell receptor beta chains in this list originate from one sample, sequenced in a study of blood T cell repertoires in COVID-19 (dated by TCRdb to 2019 to 2021). The library relied on the immunoSEQ multiplex PCR assay. Not all clones reach the TCRdb copy of this immuneACCESS table, which keeps in-frame sequences only. Checked studies attribute under half of the gap to unresolved V genes and leave the rest unexplained. The sample table records about 260,000 clones; around 82% of these occur just once. The ten largest clones represent around 7.8% of the sample. The sample comprised peripheral blood. Every receptor here comes from a human donor in a cohort sampled during active COVID-19.

The V call is TRBV5-1, the J call TRBJ2-7, with 14 bases identical to TRBD2. This CDR3 has 16 residues. Trimming removed 4 bases from V and 2 bases from J; junction bases left unmatched: 5. Per the germline V gene, CDR1 is SGHRS and CDR2 is YFSETQ. Written as DNA, the CDR3 is TGCGCCAGCAGCCCCGGACTAGCGGGAGGACCCTACGAGCAGTACTTC. Its translation is CASSPGLAGGPYEQYF.

The chain recombines TRBV10-3 with TRBJ2-7, with D perhaps matching TRBD1 (6 bases). CDR3 length: 13 residues. The V gene's germline CDR1 is ENHRY and CDR2 SYGVKD. The V gene lost 11 bases and the J gene lost 3 bases, with 17 bases spanning the gap. The CDR3 DNA is TGTGCCGCCTCTGGGACGGACAGCTACGAGCAGTACTTC. Its translation: CAASGTDSYEQYF.

The sample holds many counts of this clone. This chain joins TRBV6-2 or TRBV6-3 and TRBJ1-1; D is ambiguous. Trimming cost V 2 bases and J 0 bases, with 4 bases left between them. Germline CDR1 and CDR2: MNHEY and SVGEGT. The CDR3 contains 13 residues. The CDR3 loop is CASSYPLNTEAFF. DNA for the CDR3: TGTGCCAGCAGTTACCCGTTGAACACTGAAGCTTTCTTT.

V gene TRBV18 combines with J gene TRBJ1-6; D gene ambiguous. CDR1 KGHSH and CDR2 LQKENI come from the germline V gene. The CDR3 spans 16 residues. Trimming removed 3 bases from V and 0 bases from J, with 9 bases in between. As DNA, the CDR3 is TGTGCCAGCTCACCGTATGGGAGCTCCTATAATTCACCCCTCCACTTT. Translated: CASSPYGSSYNSPLHF.

The V and J genes are TRBV5-1 and TRBJ1-6; 7 positions match TRBD1. This CDR3 spans 16 amino acids. Germline V gene lookup returns CDR1 SGHRS and CDR2 YFSETQ. V lost 8 bases to trimming and J lost 7 bases; unmatched junction nucleotides: 15. CDR3 in amino acids: CASKPEFGQANSPLHF. The CDR3, as DNA: TGCGCCAGTAAACCTGAGTTTGGACAGGCCAATTCACCCCTCCACTTT.

In this sample, this clone turned up a few times. The CDR3 spells CASSERQSMNTEAFF. The DNA of the CDR3 is TGCGCCAGCAGTGAAAGACAGAGCATGAACACTGAAGCTTTCTTT. The chain carries TRBV10-1 and TRBJ1-1, with a possible D match to TRBD1 (5 bases). V lost 3 bases to trimming and J lost 0 bases, with 11 bases between them. The V gene's germline CDR1 is WNHNN and CDR2 SYGVQD (reference sequence). This CDR3 has 15 amino acids.

The chain couples TRBV19 to TRBJ2-3; TRBD2 aligns across 7 bases. This CDR3 has 17 amino acids. Germline values: CDR1 LNHDA, CDR2 SQIVND (reference sequence). J lost 7 bases, V lost 9 bases, and 22 bases had no gene match. This CDR3 reads CASNAGFSGHMANTQYF. The CDR3, as DNA: TGTGCCAGCAATGCTGGGTTTAGCGGGCATATGGCGAATACGCAGTATTTT.

The chain couples TRBV3-1 (or the pseudogene TRBV3-2) to TRBJ1-3; D remains ambiguous. Germline V CDR1 and CDR2: LGHDT, YNNKEL (reference sequence). The CDR3 runs to 17 residues. Deletions cut 4 bases from V and 2 bases from J, with 18 bases between. The CDR3 region has the DNA TGTGCCAGCAGCCCCACCGGCAGGAGGATTACTGGAAACACCATATATTTT. Translation gives CASSPTGRRITGNTIYF.

V usage is TRBV6-5 and J usage is TRBJ2-3, with 12 bases fitting TRBD2. The CDR3 is made up of 15 amino acids. Germline V gene sequence: CDR1 MNHEY, CDR2 SVGAGI. The J segment lost 3 bases and the V segment lost 6 bases, leaving 4 bases of the junction unmatched. CDR3 nucleotides: TGTGCCAGCAGGCAACTAGCGGGGGGTACAGATACGCAGTATTTT. This codes for CASRQLAGGTDTQYF.

The chain uses TRBV19 and TRBJ2-7; 8 positions agree with TRBD1. J lost 6 bases, V lost 5 bases, and 12 bases had no gene match. This CDR3 has 15 amino acids. Germline V gene lookup returns CDR1 LNHDA and CDR2 SQIVND (reference sequence). In DNA form, the CDR3 reads TGTGCCAGTAGTGGGAACAGGGGGAATCCCTCCGAGCAGTACTTC. Encoded protein: CASSGNRGNPSEQYF.

The V and J genes are TRBV6-5 and TRBJ2-2, with D unclear. Germline CDR1 is MNHEY and CDR2 is SVGAGI. The CDR3 contains 13 residues. Trimming left V 9 bases short and J 0 bases short, with 8 bases between. CDR3 protein: CASSSANTGELFF. CDR3 coding DNA: TGTGCCAGTTCTTCCGCGAACACCGGGGAGCTGTTTTTT.

The rearrangement joins TRBV19 to TRBJ1-5, with 10 nucleotides matching TRBD1. Looked up from germline, CDR1 is LNHDA and CDR2 is SQIVND (reference sequence). The CDR3 is made up of 14 amino acids. V was pared by 11 bases and J by 6 bases, with 10 bases of the junction left unmatched. CDR3 sequence (DNA): TGTGCCGGGCGAGGACAGGGGGAGTCTCAGCCCCAGCATTTT. Translated, it gives CAGRGQGESQPQHF.

The V gene is TRBV19, the J gene TRBJ1-2, with TRBD1 as a possible D gene (5 bases). The CDR3 runs to 14 residues. Germline V gene lookup returns CDR1 LNHDA and CDR2 SQIVND (reference sequence). V was shortened by 8 bases and J by 2 bases, with 15 bases between the two germline ends. CDR3 in amino acids: CASGTDYKNYGYTF. The CDR3 DNA sequence: TGTGCCAGTGGGACTGACTACAAGAACTATGGCTACACCTTC.

V is TRBV9 and J is TRBJ2-1; no clear D gene. Trimming stripped 4 bases from V and 6 bases from J, with 14 bases between. Germline lookup yields CDR1 SGDLS and CDR2 YYNGEE. The CDR3 loop spans 14 amino acids. CDR3 in amino acids: CASSQIPQSNEQFF. The CDR3 region has the DNA TGTGCCAGCAGCCAGATTCCACAGAGCAATGAGCAGTTCTTC.

This clone has just a few counts. J is TRBJ1-6 and V is TRBV6-2 or TRBV6-3; 8 bases fit TRBD1. Trimming at V came to 0 bases and at J to 10 bases, leaving 5 bases not matched to a gene. The CDR3 is 15 amino acids. The germline V gene has CDR1 MNHEY and CDR2 SVGEGT. Here the CDR3 DNA reads TGTGCCAGCAGTTACTCGGGGGCAGGGGGCTCACCCCTCCACTTT. Protein product: CASSYSGAGGSPLHF.

The chain uses TRBV18 and TRBJ1-5; 8 nucleotides agree with TRBD1. The J segment lost 1 base and the V segment lost 3 bases, leaving 5 bases of the junction unmatched. Germline loops: CDR1 KGHSH, CDR2 LQKENI. This CDR3 is built from 16 residues. The CDR3 spells CASSPRQGYSNQPQHF. DNA for the CDR3: TGTGCCAGCTCACCTCGACAGGGGTACAGCAATCAGCCCCAGCATTTT.

The V and J genes are TRBV5-1 and TRBJ1-5, with 9 positions matching TRBD1. CDR3 length equals 17 residues. J was trimmed by 3 bases and V by 5 bases; bases with no gene match: 12. Germline values: CDR1 SGHRS, CDR2 YFSETQ. The CDR3 reads CASRGTGSKSANQPQHF. CDR3 sequence (DNA): TGCGCCAGCAGGGGGACAGGGTCCAAGAGTGCCAATCAGCCCCAGCATTTT.

This clone was counted ten times or more. This chain uses TRBV27 with TRBJ1-4; 7 bases are shared with TRBD1. The CDR3 extends over 13 amino acids. Unmatched junction bases numbered 6, after V lost 4 bases and J lost 10 bases. CDR1 is MNHEY and CDR2 is SMNVEV in the germline V gene (reference sequence). CDR3 loop: CASSSHQGGKLFF. The CDR3 DNA reads TGTGCCAGCAGTTCACACCAGGGGGGAAAACTGTTTTTT. Together with reference TRBV27 and TRBJ1-4, the CDR3 gives the full variable domain: EAQVTQNPRYLITVTGKKLTVTCSQNMNHEYMSWYRQDPGLGLRQIYYSMNVEVTDKGDVPEGYKVSRKEKRNFPLILESPSPNQTSLYFCASSSHQGGKLFFGSGTQLSVL.

This chain uses TRBV19 with TRBJ1-2; D is uncertain. Germline loops: CDR1 LNHDA, CDR2 SQIVND (reference sequence). Trimming left V 7 bases short and J 7 bases short, with 16 bases between. The CDR3 spans 13 residues. The CDR3 bases are TGTGCCAGTACGAAGGCGGCTACCCGTGGCTACACCTTC. Translated, it gives CASTKAATRGYTF.

The CDR3 sequence: CASSQVVTARGTQYF. The CDR3 DNA reads TGTGCCAGCAGCCAAGTCGTCACCGCTCGCGGTACGCAGTATTTT. The chain is built from TRBV3-1 (or the pseudogene TRBV3-2) and TRBJ2-3, with unresolved D. V was shortened by 1 base and J by 8 bases, with 16 bases between the two germline ends. The germline CDR1 and CDR2 sequences are LGHDT and YNNKEL (reference sequence). This CDR3 is built from 15 residues.

The chain combines TRBV5-1 with TRBJ2-1; D not certain. V dropped 4 bases and J dropped 7 bases, with 15 bases sitting between them. The CDR3 length is 14 residues. Germline V gives CDR1 SGHRS, CDR2 YFSETQ. CDR3 sequence reads: CASSPSVYRNEQFF. In nucleotides, the CDR3 is TGCGCCAGCAGCCCGAGCGTCTACCGAAATGAGCAGTTCTTC.

This chain links TRBV2 with TRBJ2-3, with D maybe TRBD2 (6 bases). V was cut by 2 bases and J by 2 bases, with 11 bases left in between. Germline V gene sequence: CDR1 SNHLY, CDR2 FYNNEI. This CDR3 contains 15 residues. The CDR3 here is CASSERGGATDTQYF. The CDR3 DNA follows: TGTGCCAGCAGTGAACGGGGCGGGGCCACAGATACGCAGTATTTT.

This sequence joins TRBV28 and TRBJ2-1, with D maybe TRBD2 (6 bases). The CDR3 totals 16 residues. Trimming cost V 7 bases and J 3 bases, with 19 bases left between them. CDR1 is MDHEN, CDR2 SYDVKM, per germline. The CDR3 DNA follows: TGTGCCAGCACCCTAGGACTCGTGGGGGGCTACAATGAGCAGTTCTTC. This translates into CASTLGLVGGYNEQFF. The entire variable domain, with the rest obtained from reference TRBV28 and TRBJ2-1, is as follows: DVKVTQSSRYLVKRTGEKVFLECVQDMDHENMFWYRQDPGLGLRLIYFSYDVKMKEKGDIPEGYSVSREKKERFSLILESASTNQTSMYLCASTLGLVGGYNEQFFGPGTRLTVL.

The chain uses TRBV5-1 and TRBJ1-3; D is perhaps TRBD1 (6 bases). CDR1 and CDR2 from the germline V gene are SGHRS and YFSETQ. V was clipped by 0 bases and J by 3 bases, with 13 bases between them. The CDR3 length is 16 residues. CDR3 bases: TGCGCCAGCAGCTTGGATCCGACAGGTGGTGGAAACACCATATATTTT. Amino acid sequence: CASSLDPTGGGNTIYF.